This TCR beta chain was retrieved from a study of blood T cell repertoires in COVID-19. CDR1 and CDR2 (germline): LGHNA, YNFKEQ. With 4 bases removed from V and 5 bases from J, the gap between germline ends came to 11 bases. The CDR3 contains 13 residues. Assay: immunoSEQ multiplex PCR; the TCRdb copy retains only in-frame clones and omits some. Among over 75,000 clones, about 82% were seen once, and the ten largest hold roughly 25%. The gene calls are TRBV4-2 and TRBJ2-5; D might be TRBD2 (5 bases). Sequencing was performed on peripheral blood. The origin of this receptor is a human donor in a cohort sampled during active COVID-19. The CDR3 reads CASSPRWEETQYF. The CDR3 coding sequence is TGTGCCAGCAGCCCCCGGTGGGAGGAGACCCAGTACTTC.